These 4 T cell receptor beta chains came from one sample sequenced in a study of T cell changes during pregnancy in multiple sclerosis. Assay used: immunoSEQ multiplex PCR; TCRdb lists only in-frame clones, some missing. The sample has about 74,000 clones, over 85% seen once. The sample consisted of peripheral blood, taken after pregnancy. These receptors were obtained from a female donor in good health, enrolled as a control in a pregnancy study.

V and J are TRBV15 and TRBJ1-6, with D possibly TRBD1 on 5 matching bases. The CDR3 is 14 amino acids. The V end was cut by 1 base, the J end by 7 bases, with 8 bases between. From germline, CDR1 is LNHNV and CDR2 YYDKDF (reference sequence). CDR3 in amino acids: CATSRGQINSPLHF. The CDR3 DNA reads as TGTGCCACCAGCAGAGGACAGATAAATTCACCCCTCCACTTT.

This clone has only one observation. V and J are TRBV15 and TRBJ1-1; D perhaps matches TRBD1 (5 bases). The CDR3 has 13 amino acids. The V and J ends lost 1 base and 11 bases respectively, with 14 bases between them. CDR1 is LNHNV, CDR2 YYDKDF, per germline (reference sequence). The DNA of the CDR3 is TGTGCCACCAGCAGAGCATCGGGGGATTGGGCTTTCTTT. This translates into CATSRASGDWAFF. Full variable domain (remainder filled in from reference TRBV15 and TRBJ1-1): DAMVIQNPRYQVTQFGKPVTLSCSQTLNHNVMYWYQQKSSQAPKLLFHYYDKDFNNEADTPDNFQSRRPNTSFCFLDIRSPGLGDTAMYLCATSRASGDWAFFGQGTRLTVV.

The CDR3 is CASTGGTSYEQYF. The CDR3 DNA reads TGCGCCAGCACTGGGGGGACCTCCTACGAGCAGTACTTC. The chain employs TRBV5-1 and TRBJ2-7, with D maybe TRBD2 (6 bases). The CDR3 totals 13 residues. V shed 6 bases and J shed 0 bases, with 10 bases lying between them. Germline CDR1 and CDR2: SGHRS and YFSETQ.

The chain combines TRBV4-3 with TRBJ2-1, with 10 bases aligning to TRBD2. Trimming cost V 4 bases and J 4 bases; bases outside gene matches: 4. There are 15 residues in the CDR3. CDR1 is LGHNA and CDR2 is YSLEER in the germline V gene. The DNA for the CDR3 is TGCGCCAGCAGCCTCGGACTAGCGGAGTACAATGAGCAGTTCTTC. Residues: CASSLGLAEYNEQFF.